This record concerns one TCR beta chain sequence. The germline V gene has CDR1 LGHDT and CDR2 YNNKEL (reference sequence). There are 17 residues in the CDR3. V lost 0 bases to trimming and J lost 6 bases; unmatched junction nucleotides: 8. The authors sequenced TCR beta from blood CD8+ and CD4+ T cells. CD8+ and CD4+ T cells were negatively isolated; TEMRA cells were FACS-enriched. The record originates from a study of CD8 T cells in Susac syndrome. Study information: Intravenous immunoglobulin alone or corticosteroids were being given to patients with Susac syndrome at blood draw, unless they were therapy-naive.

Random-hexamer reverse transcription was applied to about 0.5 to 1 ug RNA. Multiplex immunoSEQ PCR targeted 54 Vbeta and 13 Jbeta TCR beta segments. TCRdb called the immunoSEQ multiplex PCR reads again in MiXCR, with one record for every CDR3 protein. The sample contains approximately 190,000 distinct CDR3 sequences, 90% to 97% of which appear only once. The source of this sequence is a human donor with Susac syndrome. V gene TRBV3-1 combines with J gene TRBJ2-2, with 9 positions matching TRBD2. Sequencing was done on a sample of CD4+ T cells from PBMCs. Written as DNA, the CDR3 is TGTGCCAGCAGCCAAGAAAGAGTAGCGGGGGCTTCCGGGGAGCTGTTTTTT. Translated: CASSQERVAGASGELFF.